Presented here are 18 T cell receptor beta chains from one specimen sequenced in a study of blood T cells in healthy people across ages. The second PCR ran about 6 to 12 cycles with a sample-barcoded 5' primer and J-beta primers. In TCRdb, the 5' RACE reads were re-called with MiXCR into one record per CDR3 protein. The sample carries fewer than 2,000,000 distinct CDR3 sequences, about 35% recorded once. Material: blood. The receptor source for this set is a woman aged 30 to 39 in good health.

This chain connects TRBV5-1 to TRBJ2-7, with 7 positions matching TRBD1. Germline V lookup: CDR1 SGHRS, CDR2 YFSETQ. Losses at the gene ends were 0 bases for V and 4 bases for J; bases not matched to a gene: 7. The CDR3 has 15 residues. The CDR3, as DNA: TGCGCCAGCAGCTTGGACAGGGGCAGTGGTTACGAGCAGTACTTC. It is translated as CASSLDRGSGYEQYF.

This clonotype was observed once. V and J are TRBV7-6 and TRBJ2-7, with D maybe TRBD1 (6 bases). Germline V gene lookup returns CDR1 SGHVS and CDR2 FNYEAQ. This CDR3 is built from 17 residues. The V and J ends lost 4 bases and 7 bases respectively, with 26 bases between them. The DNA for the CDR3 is TGTGCCAGCAGCTCAAATCGGTTCGGGACAAGCGGAGATGAGCAGTACTTC. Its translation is CASSSNRFGTSGDEQYF.

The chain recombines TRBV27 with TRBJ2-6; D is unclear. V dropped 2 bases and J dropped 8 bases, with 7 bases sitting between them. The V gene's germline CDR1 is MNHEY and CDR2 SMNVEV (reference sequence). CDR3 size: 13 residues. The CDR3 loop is CASSLKGPNVLTF. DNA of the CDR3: TGTGCCAGCAGTTTAAAAGGACCCAACGTCCTGACTTTC.

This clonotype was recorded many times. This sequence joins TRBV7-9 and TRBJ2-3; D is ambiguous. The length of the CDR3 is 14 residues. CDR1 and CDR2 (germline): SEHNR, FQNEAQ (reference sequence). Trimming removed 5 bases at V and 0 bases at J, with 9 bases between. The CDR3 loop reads CASSIRTSTDTQYF. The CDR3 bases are TGTGCCAGCAGCATACGTACTAGCACAGATACGCAGTATTTT.

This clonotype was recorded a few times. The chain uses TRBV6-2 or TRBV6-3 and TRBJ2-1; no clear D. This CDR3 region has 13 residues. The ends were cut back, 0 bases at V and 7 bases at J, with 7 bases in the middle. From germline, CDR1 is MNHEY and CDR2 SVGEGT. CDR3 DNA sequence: TGTGCCAGCAGTTACTCCGGGCGGAATGAGCAGTTCTTC. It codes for CASSYSGRNEQFF.

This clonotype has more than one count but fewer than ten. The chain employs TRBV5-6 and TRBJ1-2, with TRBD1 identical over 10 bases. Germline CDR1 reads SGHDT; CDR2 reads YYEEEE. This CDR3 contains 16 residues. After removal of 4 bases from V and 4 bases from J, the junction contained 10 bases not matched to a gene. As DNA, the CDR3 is TGTGCCAGCAGCATCGGACAGGGGGATTGGATCTATGGCTACACCTTC. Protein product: CASSIGQGDWIYGYTF.

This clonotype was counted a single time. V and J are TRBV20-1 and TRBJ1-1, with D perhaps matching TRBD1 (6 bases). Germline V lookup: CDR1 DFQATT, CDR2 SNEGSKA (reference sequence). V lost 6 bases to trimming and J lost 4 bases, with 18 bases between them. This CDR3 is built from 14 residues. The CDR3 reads CSAYRTAGSTEAFF. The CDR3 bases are TGCAGTGCCTACAGGACAGCTGGGTCCACTGAAGCTTTCTTT.

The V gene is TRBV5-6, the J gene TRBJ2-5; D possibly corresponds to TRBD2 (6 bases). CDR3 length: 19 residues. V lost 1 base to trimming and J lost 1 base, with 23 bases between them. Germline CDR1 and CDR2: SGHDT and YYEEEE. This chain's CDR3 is CASSLILPLYSGSQETQYF. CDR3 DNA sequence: TGTGCCAGCAGCTTGATCCTCCCTCTTTATAGCGGATCCCAAGAGACCCAGTACTTC. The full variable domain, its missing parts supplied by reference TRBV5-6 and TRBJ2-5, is DAGVTQSPTHLIKTRGQQVTLRCSPKSGHDTVSWYQQALGQGPQFIFQYYEEEERQRGNFPDRFSGHQFPNYSSELNVNALLLGDSALYLCASSLILPLYSGSQETQYFGPGTRLLVL.

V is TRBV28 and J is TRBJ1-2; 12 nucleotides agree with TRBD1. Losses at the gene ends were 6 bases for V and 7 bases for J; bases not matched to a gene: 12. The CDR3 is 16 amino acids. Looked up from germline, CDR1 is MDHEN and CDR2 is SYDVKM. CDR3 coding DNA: TGTGCCAGCAGCCCCAGGGGGACAGGGGGCAGCCGTGGCTACACCTTC. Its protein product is CASSPRGTGGSRGYTF.

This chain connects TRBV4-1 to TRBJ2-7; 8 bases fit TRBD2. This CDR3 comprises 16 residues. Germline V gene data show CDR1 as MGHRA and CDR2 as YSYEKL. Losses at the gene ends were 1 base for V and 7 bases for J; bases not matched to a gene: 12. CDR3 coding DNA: TGCGCCAGCAGCCAAGGACGGGGGGGCCAGGGGCGGGAGCAGTACTTC. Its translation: CASSQGRGGQGREQYF.

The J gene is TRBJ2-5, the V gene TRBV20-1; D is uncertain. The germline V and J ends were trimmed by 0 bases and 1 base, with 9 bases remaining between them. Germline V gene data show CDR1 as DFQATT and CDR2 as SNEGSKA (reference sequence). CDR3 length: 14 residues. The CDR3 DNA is TGCAGTGCTAGAGAAACTAACACCCAAGAGACCCAGTACTTC. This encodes CSARETNTQETQYF.

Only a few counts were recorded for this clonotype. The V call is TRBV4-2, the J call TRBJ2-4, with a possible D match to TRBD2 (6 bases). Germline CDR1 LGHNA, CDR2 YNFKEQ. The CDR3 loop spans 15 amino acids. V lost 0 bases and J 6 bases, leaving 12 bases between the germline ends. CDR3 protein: CASSQEWEASNIQYF. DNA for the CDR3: TGTGCCAGCAGCCAAGAGTGGGAGGCCTCAAACATTCAGTACTTC.

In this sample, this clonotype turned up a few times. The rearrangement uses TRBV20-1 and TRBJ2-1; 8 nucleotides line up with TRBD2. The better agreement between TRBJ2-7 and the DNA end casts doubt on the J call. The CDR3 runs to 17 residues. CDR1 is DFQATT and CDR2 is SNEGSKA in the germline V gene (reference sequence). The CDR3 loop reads CSARDSLGGLAVVEQYF. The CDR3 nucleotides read TGCAGTGCTAGAGATAGTTTGGGCGGACTAGCTGTTGTTGAGCAGTACTTC.

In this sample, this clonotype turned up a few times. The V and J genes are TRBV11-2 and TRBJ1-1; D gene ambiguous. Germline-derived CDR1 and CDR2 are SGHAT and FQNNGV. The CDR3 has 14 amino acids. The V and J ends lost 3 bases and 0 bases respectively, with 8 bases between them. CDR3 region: CASSFYELNTEAFF. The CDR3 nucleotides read TGTGCCAGCAGCTTCTACGAGCTGAACACTGAAGCTTTCTTT.

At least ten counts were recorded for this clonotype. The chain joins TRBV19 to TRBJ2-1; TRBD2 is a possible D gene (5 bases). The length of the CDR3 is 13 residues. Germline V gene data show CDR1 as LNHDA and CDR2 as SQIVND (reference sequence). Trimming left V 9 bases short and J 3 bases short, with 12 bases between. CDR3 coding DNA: TGTGCCAGCAGCATAGGACTCTACAATGAGCAGTTCTTC. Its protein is CASSIGLYNEQFF.

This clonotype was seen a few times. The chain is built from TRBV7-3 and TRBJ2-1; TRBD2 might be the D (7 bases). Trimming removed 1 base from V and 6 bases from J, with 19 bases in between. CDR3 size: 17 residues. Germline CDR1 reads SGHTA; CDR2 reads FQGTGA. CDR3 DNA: TGTGCCAGCAGCTTAAGAGAGGGGGGGTCCCAGGTCAATGAGCAGTTCTTC. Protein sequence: CASSLREGGSQVNEQFF.

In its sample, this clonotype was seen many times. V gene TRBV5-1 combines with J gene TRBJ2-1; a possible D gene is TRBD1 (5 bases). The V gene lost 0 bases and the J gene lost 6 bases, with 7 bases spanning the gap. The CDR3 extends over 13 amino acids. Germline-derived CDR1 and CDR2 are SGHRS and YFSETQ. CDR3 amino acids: CASSLGQSNEQFF. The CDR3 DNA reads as TGCGCCAGCAGCTTGGGACAGAGCAATGAGCAGTTCTTC.

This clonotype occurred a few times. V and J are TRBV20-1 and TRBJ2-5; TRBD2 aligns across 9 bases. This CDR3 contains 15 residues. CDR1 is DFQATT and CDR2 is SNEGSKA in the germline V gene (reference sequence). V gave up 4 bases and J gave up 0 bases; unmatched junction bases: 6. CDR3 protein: CSAMRGGAHQETQYF. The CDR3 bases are TGCAGTGCTATGCGGGGGGGGGCTCACCAAGAGACCCAGTACTTC.